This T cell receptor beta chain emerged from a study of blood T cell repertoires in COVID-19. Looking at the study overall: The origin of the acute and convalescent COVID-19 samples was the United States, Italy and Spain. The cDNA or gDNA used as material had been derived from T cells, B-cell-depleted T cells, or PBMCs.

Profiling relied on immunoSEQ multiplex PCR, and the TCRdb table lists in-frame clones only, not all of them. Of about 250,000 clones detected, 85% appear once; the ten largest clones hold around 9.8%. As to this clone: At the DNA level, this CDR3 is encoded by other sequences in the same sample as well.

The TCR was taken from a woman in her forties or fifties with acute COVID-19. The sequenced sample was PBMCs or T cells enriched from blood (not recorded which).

CDR3: CASSQVGGSDEQYF. Written as DNA, the CDR3 is TGCGCCAGCAGCCAAGTTGGGGGGAGCGACGAGCAGTACTTC. The chain uses TRBV4-3 and TRBJ2-7; D possibly corresponds to TRBD2 (6 bases). V gave up 1 base and J gave up 5 bases, with 12 bases separating them. The CDR3 extends over 14 amino acids. Germline V gene data show CDR1 as LGHNA and CDR2 as YSLEER.